This is a list of T cell receptor beta chains from one sample in a study of OX40 agonist ivuxolimab in advanced cancers. Using immunoSEQ multiplex PCR, the repertoire was profiled, and TCRdb retains in-frame clones only, with some absent. The sample includes about 28,000 clones, about 83% seen only once; the top ten take around a quarter. The sample here was CD4+ or CD8+ T cells sorted from blood, taken in a trial of the OX40 agonist ivuxolimab. These receptors came from an adult with an advanced solid tumor such as melanoma, head and neck, liver or kidney cancer. Both conserved end residues are part of each CDR3. A D gene is named only where the DNA matches it firmly. Some rows have no size entry. The others give once, few or many, or a class for an expanded clone.

>16|.|.|TRBJ1-5|TRBV7-8
TGTGCCAGCAGCCCGGGACTCAGGTTTATCGATCAGCCCCAGCATTTT
CASSPGLRFIDQPQHF
>14|.|.|TRBJ2-3|TRBV27
TGTGCCAGCAGTTTAACGCAGGCCCCGGATACGCAGTATTTT
CASSLTQAPDTQYF
>14|.|TRBD1|TRBJ2-5|TRBV6-1
TGTGCCAGCAGTGGAACAGGGGGGCAAGAGACCCAGTACTTC
CASSGTGGQETQYF
>14|.|.|TRBJ1-1|TRBV5-1
TGCGCCAGCAGCCAGGCGGGGCCCTCCACTGAAGCTTTCTTT
CASSQAGPSTEAFF
>13|.|.|TRBJ2-1|TRBV11-2
TGTGCCAGCAGCTTCGAAGACGGGGATGAGCAGTTCTTC
CASSFEDGDEQFF
>18|.|TRBD2|TRBJ2-7|TRBV5-6
TGTGCCAGCAGCTTGACTCGGTTCCGTGGACTAGCGGGATACGAGCAGTACTTC
CASSLTRFRGLAGYEQYF
>18|.|TRBD2|TRBJ2-2|TRBV13
TGTGCCAGCAGCCCCCAGACTAGCGGGAGGGCCCCCACCGGGGAGCTGTTTTTT
CASSPQTSGRAPTGELFF
>11|.|.|TRBJ2-7|TRBV6-6
TGTGCCAGCAGTTCCGCCTACGAGCAGTACTTC
CASSSAYEQYF
>13|few|.|TRBJ2-7|TRBV2
TGTGCCAGCGACGGGACGCCGCCCTACGAGCAGTACTTC
CASDGTPPYEQYF
>15|.|TRBD2|TRBJ2-5|TRBV7-9
TGTGCCAGCAGCTTTCCGACTAGCGGGGAAGAGACCCAGTACTTC
CASSFPTSGEETQYF
>14|few|TRBD2|TRBJ2-3|TRBV28
TGTGCCAGCAGTTTCCTAGCGGGAACAGATACGCAGTATTTT
CASSFLAGTDTQYF
>15|.|TRBD2|TRBJ2-1|TRBV2
TGTGCCAGCAACGCGGGAGGGCCGTCCTACAATGAGCAGTTCTTC
CASNAGGPSYNEQFF
>14|.|TRBD1|TRBJ2-7|TRBV5-4
TGTGCCAGCAGCTTTGGGACAGGCCCCTACGAGCAGTACTTC
CASSFGTGPYEQYF
>14|.|TRBD2|TRBJ2-5|TRBV5-6
TGTGCCAGCAGCGGAGGGACTAGAGGGGAGACCCAGTACTTC
CASSGGTRGETQYF
>15|.|.|TRBJ2-2|TRBV9
TGTGCCAGCAGCGCGAGGGGGGCGAACACCGGGGAGCTGTTTTTT
CASSARGANTGELFF
>14|.|.|TRBJ2-5|TRBV14
TGTGCCAGCAGCCCGCTGGACGGCACGGGGACCCAGTACTTC
CASSPLDGTGTQYF
>13|.|.|TRBJ1-1|TRBV6-5
TGTGCCAGCAGTTGGCAGACGAACACTGAAGCTTTCTTT
CASSWQTNTEAFF
>13|.|.|TRBJ2-1|TRBV7-3
TGTGCCAGCAGCCCCTTTCGGGGTTATGAGCAGTTCTTC
CASSPFRGYEQFF
>13|.|.|TRBJ1-2|TRBV15
TGTGCCACCAGCAGGGACGGGTACTATGGCTACACCTTC
CATSRDGYYGYTF
>16|.|TRBD2|TRBJ2-1|TRBV6-4
TGTGCCAGCAGTGCGGGACTAGCGGGAGACTATAATGAGCAGTTCTTC
CASSAGLAGDYNEQFF
>15|.|.|TRBJ1-3|TRBV5-3
TGTGCCAGAAGCCCGGCGTGGGGAGGTGGAAACACCATATATTTT
CARSPAWGGGNTIYF
>13|.|.|TRBJ2-7|TRBV5-5
TGTGCCAGCAGCTCGACGGCCTCCTACGAGCAGTACTTC
CASSSTASYEQYF
>13|.|.|TRBJ2-7|TRBV6-1
TGTGCCAGCAGTGTTTGGGGGACCTACGAGCAGTACTTC
CASSVWGTYEQYF
>14|once|.|TRBJ2-2|TRBV6-5
TGTGCCAGCAGTTACTCACCAGACACCGGGGAGCTGTTTTTT
CASSYSPDTGELFF
>15|.|.|TRBJ1-2|TRBV5-1
TGCGCCAGCAGCTTGGGGTCCCAAGCCGGGTTTGGCTACACCTTC
CASSLGSQAGFGYTF
>14|.|.|TRBJ2-7|TRBV5-1
TGCGCCAGCAGCTTGGGCCCAGGTCGCTACGAGCAGTACTTC
CASSLGPGRYEQYF
>15|.|TRBD2|TRBJ2-1|TRBV19
TGTGCCAGTACTATAGCGGGAGGGGGGTACAATGAGCAGTTCTTC
CASTIAGGGYNEQFF
>11|once|.|TRBJ2-1|TRBV30
TGTGCCCGAGAGGGTTACAATGAGCAGTTCTTC
CAREGYNEQFF
>16|.|.|TRBJ1-1|TRBV2
TGTGCCAGCAAAGTGGTCATCGGGACGGCAAACACTGAAGCTTTCTTT
CASKVVIGTANTEAFF
>14|.|TRBD1|TRBJ1-1|TRBV27
TGTGCCAGCAGTTTGACAGGGGGCGGAGCTGAAGCTTTCTTT
CASSLTGGGAEAFF
>14|few|.|TRBJ1-1|TRBV5-6
TGTGCCAGCAGCTTGAGAGCAGCGAACACTGAAGCTTTCTTT
CASSLRAANTEAFF
>15|.|.|TRBJ2-1|TRBV7-9
TGTGCCAGCAGCTTGACTAGTTCGGGCTTAGGTGAGCAGTTCTTC
CASSLTSSGLGEQFF
>15|.|TRBD1|TRBJ2-1|TRBV13
TGTGCCAGCAGCTTGGCAGGGGGCGGGTCTTATGAGCAGTTCTTC
CASSLAGGGSYEQFF
>15|once|.|TRBJ1-2|TRBV2
TGTGCCAGCAGCCCGGGGCAGAGAGCTAACTATGGCTACACCTTC
CASSPGQRANYGYTF
>16|.|TRBD2|TRBJ2-7|TRBV9
TGTGCCAGCAGCAGGGGCGGGACTAGCGGGATCTACGAGCAGTACTTC
CASSRGGTSGIYEQYF
>11|.|.|TRBJ2-5|TRBV30
TGTGCCTGGGGGCAGGGGGAGACCCAGTACTTC
CAWGQGETQYF
>14|.|.|TRBJ1-2|TRBV13
TGTGCCAGCAGCTTAAGAGGTGGGGAAGTAAGCTACACCTTC
CASSLRGGEVSYTF
>13|.|.|TRBJ1-2|TRBV7-9
TGTGCCAGCAGTTATGGAGCTAACTATGGCTACACCTTC
CASSYGANYGYTF
>14|.|.|TRBJ2-7|TRBV2
TGTGCCAGCGTCTTCCGGGACGGCCCCTACGAGCAGTACTTC
CASVFRDGPYEQYF
>15|.|TRBD2|TRBJ2-5|TRBV4-1
TGCGCCAGCAGCCAAATTTTGACTAGCGAAGAGACCCAGTACTTC
CASSQILTSEETQYF
>19|.|.|TRBJ2-7|TRBV5-1
TGCGCCAGCAGCTTGGTCCCCGGAGAGGTAGCGTTTAGCTCCTACGAGCAGTACTTC
CASSLVPGEVAFSSYEQYF
>17|.|TRBD2|TRBJ2-3|TRBV11-1
TGTGCCAGCAGCTTAGCCCTCAGTAGCGGGGCCCCCGATACGCAGTATTTT
CASSLALSSGAPDTQYF
>14|.|.|TRBJ1-5|TRBV6-5
TGTGCCAGCAGTTACAGGGGCTCTAATCAGCCCCAGCATTTT
CASSYRGSNQPQHF
>15|.|.|TRBJ2-7|TRBV2
TGTGCCAGCAGTCGCGCTAGCGCGAGCTCCTACGAGCAGTACTTC
CASSRASASSYEQYF
>16|.|.|TRBJ2-2|TRBV4-2
TGTGCCAGCAGCCAAGACTTCCAGGGCCAGACCGGGGAGCTGTTTTTT
CASSQDFQGQTGELFF
>15|large|TRBD2|TRBJ2-5|TRBV2
TGTGCCAGCAGTGAAGGCGGGGGTTACCAAGAGACCCAGTACTTC
CASSEGGGYQETQYF
>14|.|.|TRBJ2-5|TRBV7-9
TGTGCCAGCAGCCCACTACTAGCACGGGAGACCCAGTACTTC
CASSPLLARETQYF
>13|.|.|TRBJ2-1|TRBV11-2
TGTGCCAGCAGCTTAGTGGGCCGCATCCCACAGTTCTTC
CASSLVGRIPQFF
>13|.|.|TRBJ2-1|TRBV11-1
TGTGCCAGCAGCTCCTCAGGGGGGTATGAGCAGTTCTTC
CASSSSGGYEQFF
>16|.|TRBD1|TRBJ2-7|TRBV4-1
TGCGCCAGCAGCCAGGCGGCGGGCAGGGGGCTGGGTGAGCAGTACTTC
CASSQAAGRGLGEQYF
>15|.|TRBD1|TRBJ2-1|TRBV7-9
TGTGCCAGCAGCTCCACAGGGGCCTTGCTCAATGAGCAGTTCTTC
CASSSTGALLNEQFF
>14|.|.|TRBJ2-1|TRBV5-1
TGCGCCAGCACTGGGGGCTCCCTTTACAATGAGCAGTTCTTC
CASTGGSLYNEQFF